This T cell receptor (beta chain) appears in the sequencing data of a study of T cells after yellow fever vaccination. This clonotype was counted between two and nine times. Its specificity is unknown. The study's findings and limits: Few clonotypes appeared in both CD4 and CD8 compartments.

TCRdb reprocessed the 5' RACE reads with MiXCR, giving one entry per CDR3 protein. The repertoire holds a few hundred thousand distinct CDR3 sequences, with 17% as singletons. V was clipped by 0 bases and J by 7 bases, with 8 bases between them. CDR1 is SGHDT, CDR2 YYEEEE, per germline. This CDR3 is built from 13 residues. The origin of this receptor is a man aged 18 to 30 who received the YFV17D yellow fever vaccine. The J gene is TRBJ1-5, the V gene TRBV5-6; the D is unclear. The sequencing used PBMCs, collected about 5 days after the first yellow fever vaccination. The CDR3 DNA follows: TGTGCCAGCAGCTTGGCCACGGCACAGCCCCAGCATTTT. This codes for CASSLATAQPQHF. Variable domain in full (rest from reference TRBV5-6 and TRBJ1-5): DAGVTQSPTHLIKTRGQQVTLRCSPKSGHDTVSWYQQALGQGPQFIFQYYEEEERQRGNFPDRFSGHQFPNYSSELNVNALLLGDSALYLCASSLATAQPQHFGDGTRLSIL.